This T cell receptor (beta chain) was identified during a study of shared clonotypes between healthy human individuals (dated by TCRdb to between 2020 and 2021). Concerning the study at large: The cohort comprised a couple of women and three men aged 18 to 49 years. For each donor, CD4 naive and CD4 memory were each given three plates, CD8 naive was given two plates, and CD8 memory was given one plate. To estimate repertoire size and how much clonotypes are shared between individuals, the study performed deep sequencing of blood TCR repertoires from about 5 healthy adults. To increase sequencing depth and limit assay-specific biases, different laboratories used diverse techniques to prepare libraries and sequence TCR repertoires. Each donor's leukapheresis produced roughly between roughly 0.94 and 9.5 billion PBMCs.

With respect to this clone: Its antigen is not yet known. Base quality data are lacking; no much larger clone is found one base away. The same CDR3 arises from other DNA sequences in this sample as well.

The investigation overall reported the following: Only blood was sampled, and tissue TCR repertoires likely differ from those in blood. Higher generation probabilities were observed for clonotypes shared by all four sorted-subset donors than for non-shared clonotypes. Sharing across a few donors was observed for roughly 5.4% of naive CD4, 3% to 3.5% of naive CD8, 2% to 2.5% of memory CD4, and 0.4% of memory CD8 clonotypes. Rarefaction of sorted-subset datasets indicated incomplete sequencing despite the large sequencing depth. Naive subsets generally had larger estimated clonotype richness than memory subsets. Based on pairwise subsampling, the degree of clonotype sharing among donors was expected to be affected by sequencing depth. Because the study included a small number of donors, the genetic and exposure-history diversity represented was limited.

V sheds 3 bases and J sheds 4 bases, leaving 8 bases between their ends. The germline V gene specifies LGHNA as CDR1 and YSLEER as CDR2. Measured from the cysteine to the phenylalanine, the CDR3 is 13 residues long. The DNA shown is the 39-base CDR3, in frame from base 1. TCR CDR3 regions were amplified from genomic DNA by multiplex PCR using the deep immunoSEQ assay. Genomic DNA extracted from each cell subset was distributed evenly over all wells of several immunoSEQ 96-well plates, and each plate served as one replicate. For sorted subsets, about 200 ng genomic DNA, equal to about 30,000 T cell genomes, was loaded into each replicate PCR. Purified libraries were quantified with a Qubit 3.0 fluorometer, sized on a Bioanalyzer 2100, and re-quantified with the KAPA Library Quantification kit. A separate single-read 150-cycle Illumina NextSeq 550 flow cell was used to sequence each immunoSEQ 96-well plate. In the original analysis: Because only junctional sequences without quality scores were contained in the immunoSEQ output, filtering matching that applied to full-length reads could not be performed. Sequences were annotated with PyIR, a Python wrapper for IgBLAST v1.9, and V/J genes and CDR3 were assigned using IMGT germline references. Reads were removed for weak V/J assignments (E-value above 1e-6), missing CDR3, stop codons, out-of-frame junctions, or ambiguous translated residues. A V3J clonotype was defined by an identical inferred V gene, J gene, and CDR3 amino acid sequence. To compute the percentage overlap between repertoires, the number of shared unique clonotypes was divided by the size of the smaller repertoire. RTK rarefaction, the Chao1 estimator, and Recon v2.1 estimates of unobserved clonotypes were used to assess repertoire richness. Generation probabilities for all TCRbeta clonotypes obtained by the gDNA method from several donors were computed using OLGA. In its TCRdb copy, this immuneACCESS table keeps in-frame sequences only and misses some clones. Where compared with another copy, unresolved V genes explain less than half of these, and the others have no known cause. V, J and clone size reflect that table, while D and trimming were determined from the DNA. This sample comprises around 2,000,000 clones, around 96% of them detected only once. The ten largest clones take up 0.85% to 1.2% of the sample.

For the CD8 naive samples, CD45RO-negative cells were positively selected for CCR7, yielding a CD45RA+CCR7+ population from which TemRA cells were excluded. The donors were healthy, HIV-negative adults who had no recently reported acute infections or vaccinations. Only Caucasian adults living in Nashville, Tennessee, USA were represented among the donors. Blood was collected by leukapheresis, and PBMCs were isolated by Ficoll-Histopaque density gradient centrifugation and then cryopreserved in liquid nitrogen vapor phase. Purity and quantity of every magnetically sorted T cell population were checked by analytical flow cytometry. Genomic DNA was isolated from every sorted fraction and measured by UV absorbance on a Nanodrop 2000c.

This clonotype originated in a man younger than 35 in good health. Material: naive CD8+ T cells sorted from blood. The meaning of the sample's cell subset or site label: CD45RA+CCR7+. This receptor chain uses TRBV4-3 and TRBJ2-3, with the D gene uncertain. The DNA is as follows: TGCGCCAGCAGCCAGGAAGTTCCAGATACGCAGTATTTT. The encoded protein is CASSQEVPDTQYF.